The rows below give T cell receptor beta chains drawn from one sample of a study of blood T cell repertoires in COVID-19. TCRdb's table, derived via immunoSEQ multiplex PCR, lists solely in-frame clones and lacks some. The repertoire holds about 110,000 clones, 60% to 85% seen once, with less than 2% in the top ten. Sequenced material: peripheral blood. These receptors all stem from a woman aged 40-49 years with acute or convalescent COVID-19. The CDR3 runs from the conserved cysteine through the conserved F or W. A D gene is named only where the DNA matches it firmly. The size entry is marked missing in some rows and otherwise reads once, few, many or a size class.

D gene | J gene | V gene | clone size | CDR3 DNA | CDR3 protein
. | TRBJ1-2 | TRBV19 | . | TGTGCCAGTAGTATGTCGGGGGACTTTTATGGCTACACCTTC | CASSMSGDFYGYTF
. | TRBJ2-3 | TRBV10-3 | . | TGTGCCATCAGTGAAGGAGGCCCAGATACGCAGTATTTT | CAISEGGPDTQYF
TRBD1 | TRBJ1-2 | TRBV6-5 | . | TGTGCCAGCAGGCCGGGACAGGGGTACTATGGCTACACCTTC | CASRPGQGYYGYTF
. | TRBJ2-2 | TRBV5-1 | . | TGCGCCAGCAGCTTGGACGCTCTAGGACAGTCGAACACCGGGGAGCTGTTTTTT | CASSLDALGQSNTGELFF
TRBD1 | TRBJ2-2 | TRBV7-2 | once | TGTGCCAGCATCAGACGGCAGGACAGGTACACCGGGGAGCTGTTTTTT | CASIRRQDRYTGELFF
. | TRBJ1-1 | TRBV6-5 | many | TGTGCCAGCACCAGGGAGGAGAACACTGAAGCTTTCTTT | CASTREENTEAFF
. | TRBJ2-2 | TRBV7-2 | . | TGTGCCAGCAGCTTACAGGGTGCGAACACCGGGGAGCTGTTTTTT | CASSLQGANTGELFF
TRBD1 | TRBJ1-4 | TRBV5-4 | . | TGTGCCAGCAGCTTGGCGGGACAGGCTAATGAAAAACTGTTTTTT | CASSLAGQANEKLFF
. | TRBJ1-5 | TRBV30 | . | TGTGCCTGGAGTACCGGGGTTCATAGCAATCAGCCCCAGCATTTT | CAWSTGVHSNQPQHF
TRBD1 | TRBJ1-5 | TRBV7-9 | . | TGTGCCAGCAGCTTTCGACAGGGAGAAAGCAATCAGCCCCAGCATTTT | CASSFRQGESNQPQHF
. | TRBJ2-7 | TRBV24-1 | once | TGTGCCACCACCGTACGACAGGAGACGACCTCCGAGCAGTACTTC | CATTVRQETTSEQYF
TRBD1 | TRBJ2-5 | TRBV4-1 | . | TGCGCCAGCAGCCAGACAGGGGGAACGGAGACCCAGTACTTC | CASSQTGGTETQYF
TRBD2 | TRBJ2-7 | TRBV7-2 | few | TGTGCCAGCAGCTTAGTGGGGGGGGTCGGGTACGAGCAGTACTTC | CASSLVGGVGYEQYF
TRBD1 | TRBJ1-2 | TRBV4-3 | . | TGCGCCAGCAGCCAAGACGGACAGGGGAACTATGGCTACACCTTC | CASSQDGQGNYGYTF
. | TRBJ1-5 | TRBV11-2 | . | TGTGCCAGCAGCTTAGCGGCGGGTTCCAATCAGCCCCAGCATTTT | CASSLAAGSNQPQHF
. | TRBJ2-1 | TRBV7-9 | . | TGTGCCAGCAGCGAAACACGAGGTAGACCCAATGAGCAGTTCTTC | CASSETRGRPNEQFF
TRBD1 | TRBJ1-4 | TRBV18 | . | TGTGCCAGCTCGCAACAGGGGGCGGATGAAAAACTGTTTTTT | CASSQQGADEKLFF
TRBD1 | TRBJ1-2 | TRBV3-1/TRBV3-2 | many | TGTGCCAGCAGCCAGAGGGGACAGGGGCACTACACCTTC | CASSQRGQGHYTF
. | TRBJ1-6 | TRBV6-6 | few | TGTGCCAGCAGTTCGACAGGTGATAATTCACCCCTCCACTTT | CASSSTGDNSPLHF
TRBD2 | TRBJ2-2 | TRBV18 | . | TGTGCCAGCTCATCCCTCAGCGGGGGGTCCACCGGGGAGCTGTTTTTT | CASSSLSGGSTGELFF
. | TRBJ2-3 | TRBV5-6 | . | TGTGCCAGCAGCTTGGGGTTGGGGGCGGGCACAGATACGCAGTATTTT | CASSLGLGAGTDTQYF
TRBD2 | TRBJ2-1 | TRBV10-3 | . | TGTGCCATCAGCCCCACCGGGACTAGGAATGAGCAGTTCTTC | CAISPTGTRNEQFF
. | TRBJ1-2 | TRBV7-3 | . | TGTGCCAGCAGCTTGGACAGATTCTATGGCTACACCTTC | CASSLDRFYGYTF
. | TRBJ1-1 | TRBV19 | many | TGTGCCAGTCGGTCAGGAATGGGGAACACTGAAGCTTTCTTT | CASRSGMGNTEAFF
TRBD1 | TRBJ2-5 | TRBV19 | . | TGTGCCAGTAGCGCAGACAGGGATAGAGAGACCCAGTACTTC | CASSADRDRETQYF
TRBD1 | TRBJ1-2 | TRBV30 | . | TGTGCCTGGAGTACAGGGGGCTACTATGGCTACACCTTC | CAWSTGGYYGYTF
. | TRBJ2-5 | TRBV3-1/TRBV3-2 | . | TGTGCCAGCAGCCAAGACCCTACAGGGATTCGAGAGACCCAGTACTTC | CASSQDPTGIRETQYF
. | TRBJ1-1 | TRBV19 | . | TGTGCCAGTAGTAGCCGTGACCCGGGGACTGAAGCTTTCTTT | CASSSRDPGTEAFF
. | TRBJ1-6 | TRBV11-2 | . | TGTGCCAGCAGCTTAGGGGCCAACCCCTCCTATAATTCACCCCTCCACTTT | CASSLGANPSYNSPLHF
. | TRBJ1-4 | TRBV11-3 | few | TGTGCCAGCAGGGTAAATGGAGAGACTAATGAAAAACTGTTTTTT | CASRVNGETNEKLFF
. | TRBJ2-7 | TRBV12-1 | . | TGTGCCAGCAGCCCCCCTGGGCTAGCGGGGGGGTCCTACGAGCAGTACTTC | CASSPPGLAGGSYEQYF
. | TRBJ1-5 | TRBV3-1/TRBV3-2 | . | TGTGCCAGCAGCCAAGATCAGGGTCAGGACAATCAGCCCCAGCATTTT | CASSQDQGQDNQPQHF
TRBD2 | TRBJ2-3 | TRBV29-1 | few | TGCAGCGTTGCCGGACTAGCGGGGGGCCCAGATACGCAGTATTTT | CSVAGLAGGPDTQYF
. | TRBJ2-5 | TRBV6-1 | . | TGTGCCAGCAGTGATTTAACAGGAGAAGAGACCCAGTACTTC | CASSDLTGEETQYF
TRBD1 | TRBJ2-1 | TRBV28 | . | TGTGCCAGCAGCCTGGACAGGGGAAATGAGCAGTTCTTC | CASSLDRGNEQFF
. | TRBJ2-3 | TRBV6-4 | . | TGTGCCAGCAGTGACTCGGGCGGGGGCACAGATACGCAGTATTTT | CASSDSGGGTDTQYF
. | TRBJ1-5 | TRBV19 | few | TGTGCCAGTAGTATAGGAGTTAACGGGCAGCCCCAGCATTTT | CASSIGVNGQPQHF
TRBD1 | TRBJ2-2 | TRBV7-2 | few | TGTGCCAGCAGCTTAGCTGGGACAGGTCACACCGGGGAGCTGTTTTTT | CASSLAGTGHTGELFF
. | TRBJ1-1 | TRBV19 | . | TGTGCCAGTAGTATAATGCGGGGGAACACTGAAGCTTTCTTT | CASSIMRGNTEAFF
. | TRBJ2-2 | TRBV19 | . | TGTGCCAGTAGTATGAGGAACGGCGGGGAGCTGTTTTTT | CASSMRNGGELFF
. | TRBJ1-2 | TRBV2 | . | TGTGCCAGCAGCTATACAGATGGCTACACCTTC | CASSYTDGYTF
. | TRBJ1-5 | TRBV4-1 | . | TGCGCCAGCAGCCAAGACCCTTATAGCAATCAGCCCCAGCATTTT | CASSQDPYSNQPQHF